The 11 T cell receptor beta chains below all came from one sample that was sequenced in a study of T-cell memory formation after mild COVID-19. In TCRdb, the 5' RACE reads were re-called with MiXCR into one record per CDR3 protein. Among over 150,000 distinct CDR3 sequences listed, about a fifth were seen once. Sequenced: PBMCs or a T cell subset sorted from them (not recorded which). The receptor source for this set is an adult woman who had mild COVID-19 (a few samples of this study predate the infection). Cell type and time point are not known.

The rearrangement links TRBV6-2 or TRBV6-3 to TRBJ2-7; 8 positions agree with TRBD2. CDR1 is MNHEY and CDR2 is SVGEGT in the germline V gene. V was pared by 2 bases and J by 3 bases, with 3 bases of the junction left unmatched. The CDR3 consists of 14 residues. The CDR3 DNA reads TGTGCCAGCAGTTACCAACTAGCGGTCTACGAGCAGTACTTC. This codes for CASSYQLAVYEQYF.

The rearrangement links TRBV7-2 to TRBJ2-5; perhaps TRBD2 as D (6 bases). The germline V gene encodes CDR1 SGHTA and CDR2 FQGNSA. CDR3 length: 15 residues. V was trimmed by 5 bases and J by 1 base, leaving 14 bases between them. The CDR3 coding sequence is TGTGCCAGCAGCCCTCTAGCGAGAACCCAAGAGACCCAGTACTTC. Protein: CASSPLARTQETQYF.

The gene calls are TRBV4-2 and TRBJ2-7, with 8 nucleotides matching TRBD1. The CDR3 consists of 15 residues. CDR1 and CDR2 (germline): LGHNA, YNFKEQ. V lost 2 bases, J lost 2 bases, and 5 bases stayed unmatched. The CDR3 coding sequence is TGTGCCAGCAGCCAATGGACAGGGAAAACCTACGAGCAGTACTTC. As protein: CASSQWTGKTYEQYF.

V is TRBV6-1 and J is TRBJ2-3, with D possibly being TRBD1 or TRBD2 (5 bases each). The CDR3 has 15 residues. Trimming shortened V by 1 base and J by 4 bases, and 12 bases separated the two germline ends. CDR1 is MNHNS, CDR2 SASEGT, per germline. The CDR3 region is CASSEEGLGADTQYF. CDR3 coding DNA: TGTGCCAGCAGTGAAGAAGGCCTGGGGGCAGATACGCAGTATTTT.

CDR3 DNA sequence: TGTGCCACCAGCAGAGACAGGGAGGACGAGCAGTACTTC. Its protein product is CATSRDREDEQYF. The rearrangement links TRBV15 to TRBJ2-7, with D perhaps TRBD2 (6 bases). From germline, CDR1 is LNHNV and CDR2 YYDKDF (reference sequence). V lost 0 bases and J lost 5, with 8 bases in between. The CDR3 covers 13 residues. Filled out from reference TRBV15 and TRBJ2-7, the complete variable domain reads DAMVIQNPRYQVTQFGKPVTLSCSQTLNHNVMYWYQQKSSQAPKLLFHYYDKDFNNEADTPDNFQSRRPNTSFCFLDIRSPGLGDTAMYLCATSRDREDEQYFGPGTRLTVT.

CDR3 DNA sequence: TGTGCCAGCAGTCGTATTCCGGGACTAGCGGGAGGGTCGAACACCGGGGAGCTGTTTTTT. Residues: CASSRIPGLAGGSNTGELFF. The chain uses TRBV7-6 and TRBJ2-2, with 16 bases identical to TRBD2. Germline V gene data show CDR1 as SGHVS and CDR2 as FNYEAQ. V shed 6 bases and J 0 bases; nucleotides not matched to a gene: 10. The CDR3 runs to 20 residues.

The genes are TRBV7-9 and TRBJ1-3; D is unresolved. Germline-derived CDR1 and CDR2 are SEHNR and FQNEAQ (reference sequence). Trimming pared 5 bases from V and 0 bases from J, leaving 14 bases between. The CDR3 is made up of 16 amino acids. This chain's CDR3 is CASSAPVAGSGNTIYF. The CDR3 region has the DNA TGTGCCAGCAGCGCCCCCGTAGCGGGCTCTGGAAACACCATATATTTT.

The sample holds a few counts of this clonotype. This rearrangement joins TRBV12-3 or TRBV12-4 to TRBJ1-2; no clear D. Between the trimmed V and J ends, which lost 0 bases and 10 bases, there was a span of 9 bases. The CDR3 loop spans 12 amino acids. The CDR3 sequence: CASSLAGSDYTF. The DNA for the CDR3 is TGTGCCAGCAGTTTAGCCGGGTCCGACTACACCTTC.

The J gene is TRBJ1-2, the V gene TRBV15; 11 nucleotides line up with TRBD1. This CDR3 contains 15 residues. CDR1 is LNHNV, CDR2 YYDKDF, per germline (reference sequence). Trimming cost V 5 bases and J 7 bases; bases outside gene matches: 9. The CDR3 bases are TGTGCCACCAGCCGACACCGGGACAGGGGGTTTGGCTACACCTTC. Amino acids: CATSRHRDRGFGYTF.

This clonotype is judged medium-sized. The J gene is TRBJ2-3, the V gene TRBV6-6, with D tentatively TRBD2 (6 bases). The CDR3 extends over 14 amino acids. Deletions cut 5 bases from V and 7 bases from J, with 16 bases between. CDR1 MNHNY and CDR2 SVGAGI come from the germline V gene (reference sequence). The CDR3 loop reads CASSDPRGVHTQYF. Here the CDR3 DNA reads TGTGCCAGCAGTGACCCGCGGGGTGTACATACGCAGTATTTT.

This rearrangement joins TRBV7-9 to TRBJ2-1; 7 positions match TRBD1. V trimming: 5 bases; J trimming: 4 bases; junction bases outside the gene matches: 8. The CDR3 runs to 15 residues. In germline, CDR1 is SEHNR, CDR2 FQNEAQ (reference sequence). The CDR3 sequence is CASSLRDRDYNEQFF. CDR3 in DNA: TGTGCCAGCAGCCTCCGGGACAGAGATTACAATGAGCAGTTCTTC.